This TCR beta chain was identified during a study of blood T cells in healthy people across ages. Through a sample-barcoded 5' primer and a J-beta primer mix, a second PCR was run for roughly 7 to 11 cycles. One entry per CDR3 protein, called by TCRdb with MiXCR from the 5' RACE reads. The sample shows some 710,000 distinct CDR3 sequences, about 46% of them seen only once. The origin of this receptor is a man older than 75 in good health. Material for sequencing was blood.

This chain's CDR3 is CASSSRGRAVDTQYF. As DNA, the CDR3 is TGTGCCAGCAGTTCGCGTGGGAGGGCCGTAGATACGCAGTATTTT. The gene calls are TRBV6-5 and TRBJ2-3; TRBD2 matches 7 bases. V was clipped by 4 bases and J by 5 bases; unmatched bases: 9. Germline CDR1 MNHEY, CDR2 SVGAGI. The CDR3 has 15 amino acids.